A single sample gave rise to the 15 T cell receptor beta chains below, sequenced in a study of blood T cell repertoires in COVID-19. Method: immunoSEQ multiplex PCR; TCRdb's copy keeps in-frame clones and lacks some. The sample includes fewer than 250,000 clones, about 85% of them seen just once. Source material: peripheral blood. The receptors stem from a woman at least 80 years old with COVID-19, enrolled during active disease.

The chain combines TRBV19 with TRBJ1-2; a possible D gene is TRBD1 (5 bases). The germline CDR1 and CDR2 sequences are LNHDA and SQIVND (reference sequence). This CDR3 contains 16 residues. V lost 5 bases, J lost 8 bases, and 24 bases lay in between. CDR3 amino acids: CASSPSDAGKEGGYTF. For the CDR3, the DNA is TGTGCCAGTAGTCCCTCGGACGCAGGGAAGGAGGGGGGCTACACCTTC. Combining the CDR3 with reference TRBV19 and TRBJ1-2 gives the whole variable domain DGGITQSPKYLFRKEGQNVTLSCEQNLNHDAMYWYRQDPGQGLRLIYYSQIVNDFQKGDIAEGYSVSREKKESFPLTVTSAQKNPTAFYLCASSPSDAGKEGGYTFGSGTRLTVV.

The rearrangement links TRBV28 to TRBJ1-5; D is undetermined. Looked up from germline, CDR1 is MDHEN and CDR2 is SYDVKM. Trimming took off 2 bases at V and 6 bases at J, with 8 bases between the two ends. The CDR3 length is 13 residues. CDR3 bases: TGTGCCAGCAGTTTACGGGGTTTTCAGCCCCAGCATTTT. Residues: CASSLRGFQPQHF.

In DNA form, the CDR3 reads TGCAGTGCTTCGAGACAAGTTGGCTACACCTTC. This gives the protein CSASRQVGYTF. The chain links TRBV20-1 to TRBJ1-2, with D hard to call. Trimming removed 5 bases at V and 7 bases at J, with 11 bases between. The germline gives CDR1 DFQATT, CDR2 SNEGSKA (reference sequence). The CDR3 contains 11 residues.

This chain links TRBV10-3 with TRBJ1-2; D remains ambiguous. The CDR3 contains 11 residues. Germline V gene data show CDR1 as ENHRY and CDR2 as SYGVKD. V lost 3 bases to trimming and J lost 8 bases, with 7 bases between them. CDR3 sequence (DNA): TGTGCCATCAGTGACGGGGTCGGCTACACCTTC. Protein: CAISDGVGYTF.

The DNA for the CDR3 is TGTGCCAGCAGCCGATTATCTAGAGCCGGGGAGCTGTTTTTT. Translating it yields CASSRLSRAGELFF. V is TRBV7-9 and J is TRBJ2-2; D ambiguous. V was trimmed by 5 bases and J by 6 bases, leaving 13 bases between them. This CDR3 is built from 14 residues. CDR1 and CDR2 (germline): SEHNR, FQNEAQ (reference sequence).

This clone has a single count. The chain uses TRBV28 and TRBJ1-3; D is possibly TRBD1 (6 bases). Germline-derived CDR1 and CDR2 are MDHEN and SYDVKM. Trimming stripped 8 bases from V and 4 bases from J, with 12 bases between. This CDR3 spans 13 amino acids. The CDR3 DNA is TGTGCCAGCTTTGAGGGGGACGGAAACACCATATATTTT. Its translation: CASFEGDGNTIYF.

The V gene is TRBV30, the J gene TRBJ1-1, with no clear D. The CDR3 loop spans 12 amino acids. Deletions cut 5 bases from V and 0 bases from J, with 7 bases between. Germline-derived CDR1 and CDR2 are GTSNPN and SVGIG (reference sequence). Here the CDR3 reads CAWATLNTEAFF. CDR3 nucleotide sequence: TGTGCCTGGGCCACTCTGAACACTGAAGCTTTCTTT.

The chain has TRBV10-3 and TRBJ2-3, with 9 bases lining up with TRBD2. Trimming cost V 4 bases and J 2 bases; bases outside gene matches: 4. CDR3 length: 15 amino acids. Germline V gene sequence: CDR1 ENHRY, CDR2 SYGVKD. DNA for the CDR3: TGTGCCATCAGTGGTAGCGGGGGCACCACAGATACGCAGTATTTT. Amino acid sequence: CAISGSGGTTDTQYF.

This chain joins TRBV18 and TRBJ2-2; no reliable D call. This CDR3 comprises 14 residues. Germline V gene sequence: CDR1 KGHSH, CDR2 LQKENI. Trimming removed 5 bases at V and 5 bases at J, with 12 bases between. The CDR3, as DNA: TGTGCCAGCTCAGTGGCTACCGGGACCGGGGAGCTGTTTTTT. Translation: CASSVATGTGELFF.

The genes are TRBV4-1 and TRBJ1-5; D is ambiguous. Trimming took off 1 base at V and 5 bases at J, with 6 bases between the two ends. Looked up from germline, CDR1 is MGHRA and CDR2 is YSYEKL. The CDR3 sequence is 13 residues long. The DNA of the CDR3 is TGCGCCAGCAGCCAAGGGGCGCATCAGCCCCAGCATTTT. This sequence encodes CASSQGAHQPQHF.

This clone occurred a few times. This chain connects TRBV6-4 to TRBJ1-1; tentative D call: TRBD1 (5 bases). Between the trimmed V and J ends, which lost 8 bases and 0 bases, there was a span of 7 bases. The CDR3 contains 12 residues. Looked up from germline, CDR1 is MRHNA and CDR2 is SNTAGT. This CDR3 reads CASGGMNTEAFF. The CDR3 nucleotides read TGTGCCAGCGGGGGGATGAACACTGAAGCTTTCTTT.

This chain uses TRBV2 with TRBJ2-1, with a tentative D call TRBD2 (7 bases). This CDR3 region has 20 residues. Germline V CDR1 and CDR2: SNHLY, FYNNEI. The ends were cut back, 4 bases at V and 0 bases at J, with 25 bases in the middle. The CDR3 protein is CASSGGRGGAQPNSYNEQFF. The CDR3 DNA sequence: TGTGCCAGCAGTGGCGGTAGGGGGGGGGCGCAACCCAACTCCTACAATGAGCAGTTCTTC.

This clone turned up a few times. The V gene is TRBV24-1, the J gene TRBJ1-2, with 11 bases fitting TRBD1. The CDR3 totals 15 residues. Germline trimming cut 4 bases from V and 4 bases from J; bases unmatched to any gene: 4. Per germline, CDR1 KGHDR and CDR2 SFDVKD. The DNA for the CDR3 is TGTGCCACCAGTGACCGAGGGACAGGGGGCTATGGCTACACCTTC. Protein product: CATSDRGTGGYGYTF.

This clone was picked up a small number of times. The chain has TRBV28 and TRBJ2-2, with TRBD2 identical over 7 bases. The trim removed 9 bases at V and 0 bases at J, leaving 7 bases unmatched. The CDR3 has 15 amino acids. Per the germline V gene, CDR1 is MDHEN and CDR2 is SYDVKM. Here the CDR3 DNA reads TGTGCCAGTTCCTGGGAGGGAGCGAACACCGGGGAGCTGTTTTTT. It translates to CASSWEGANTGELFF.

The chain is built from TRBV4-1 and TRBJ1-4; D may be TRBD1 (5 bases). CDR3 length: 17 residues. CDR1 and CDR2 from the germline V gene are MGHRA and YSYEKL. V dropped 1 base and J dropped 0 bases, with 12 bases sitting between them. The CDR3 DNA reads TGCGCCAGCAGCCAAGGCGGCAGGGCCACAACTAATGAAAAACTGTTTTTT. Translating gives CASSQGGRATTNEKLFF.